The subject of this entry is one T cell receptor beta chain. This clonotype was counted many times. Its binding antigen is unknown. No base quality information exists; no much larger clone differs at one position. These data belong to a study of Graves' ophthalmopathy and Graves' hyperthyroidism (dated 2018 in TCRdb). About the study as a whole: Peripheral blood was collected at initial diagnosis, prior to any treatment. An independent validation cohort comprised some 19 hyperthyroidism patients and over 15 patients who later progressed from hyperthyroidism to ophthalmopathy. In about six hyperthyroidism patients, the T-cell repertoires found in thyroid tissue were compared with those found in blood. A discovery set of 95 to 100 patients (43 ophthalmopathy, some 58 stable hyperthyroidism) was enrolled to explore V-J signatures distinguishing ophthalmopathy from hyperthyroidism. Once sampling was done, hyperthyroidism patients were given methimazole at a starting dose of 30 mg daily, while ophthalmopathy patients were given high-dose intravenous methylprednisolone. The study used TCR beta repertoire signatures to distinguish Graves' ophthalmopathy from Graves' hyperthyroidism and to predict progression to ophthalmopathy. In total, approximately 140 blood samples were TCR-sequenced: around 42 ophthalmopathy, some 72 hyperthyroidism and approximately 17 hyperthyroidism-to-ophthalmopathy patients. The 80 to 100 discovery patients were randomly divided into training and test sets at a 7:3 ratio.

Broad study findings and their caveats: Most expanded thyroid clonotypes with a frequency above 0.001 also appeared in blood, which suggests that blood repertoires may reflect the immune response in the thyroid. No statistical method was used to predetermine the sample size, and group allocation was not hidden from the investigators. In validation, the model predicted ophthalmopathy progression with more than 70% sensitivity and approximately 78% specificity; roughly 12 predicted patients were CT-confirmed with GO in a median of around 6.5 months. In cross-validation, the 13-signature model distinguished ophthalmopathy from stable hyperthyroidism with less than 90% sensitivity and 81% to 82% specificity, while in the test set the corresponding values were about 80% and 75%.

For repertoire sequencing, TCR beta CDR3 regions were amplified from RNA transcripts. A first-round RT-PCR used HTBI primers with the Qiagen OneStep RT-PCR kit, followed by a second-round multiplex PCR, size selection and purification. Libraries were sequenced paired-end with 100 bp reads on an Illumina HiSeq2000. In the source study's methods: SOAPnuke was used for read processing, and reads with adapters, uncalled bases, a mean Phred below 15, or no exact constant-primer or identifier match were discarded. COPE v1.2.5 was used to merge the high-quality paired reads. Each unique nucleotide sequence was defined as a clonotype, and clonotypes were aligned to IMGT TRB V, D and J references with MiTCR v1.1. The analysis was limited to V-J combinations with a frequency above 0.0001, which together covered 99.2% of repertoires. For each V-J combination, a TCR clonal expansion and chaos score was defined as F50 clonal expansion divided by the chaos observed in the TCRdist matrix. Welch's t-statistics and random forest were used to narrow the features down to approximately 13 V-J combinations, which were then fed into a naive Bayes classifier. The Morisita-Horn index was used to measure how similar the thyroid and blood repertoires were. Starting from the raw public reads, TCRdb applied fastp trimming at Q25, assembled clones with MiXCR and retained in-frame beta chains. Each CDR3 protein appears once, grouped with its most common genes and DNA. TCRdb assigned the V and J calls; the authors' analysis was not used. Within this sample are a few hundred thousand distinct CDR3 sequences, with roughly 21% of them counted one time only. Under 3.5% of the sample goes to the ten largest clones.

A patient counted as having stable hyperthyroidism if there was no progression to ophthalmopathy within 18 months of follow-up. Hyperthyroidism patients were newly diagnosed, with disease duration under 2 months, and aged 18 to 65 years. Patients with other autoimmune diseases, uncontrolled infections, pregnancy or lactation were excluded from the study. Clinical symptoms, serum thyroxine, TRAb, thyroid ultrasound and orbital computed tomography formed the basis of the diagnosis. Ficoll-Paque density gradient centrifugation was used to isolate PBMCs from 8 to 10 ml of fresh peripheral blood. Total RNA was extracted using Trizol reagent, and RNA quality was checked on an Agilent 2100 Bioanalyzer. Based on the germline V gene, the CDR1 and CDR2 sequences are MDHEN and SYDVKM. Its CDR3 holds 14 amino acids, cysteine through phenylalanine. The only DNA kept is the CDR3, 42 bases in frame from the first base. V and J are trimmed by 1 base and 9 bases, and the gene matches miss 5 bases of the junction.

The sample was peripheral blood. The sequence was obtained from a woman under 30 with stable Graves' hyperthyroidism. Donor details come from another sample of the same person, matched by shared clones. This chain joins TRBV28 to TRBJ2-5, with 10 middle bases fitting TRBD1. This receptor has the CDR3 CASSLSGTGVPQYF. The DNA reads TGTGCCAGCAGTTTATCCGGGACAGGGGTCCCCCAGTACTTC.